This is a list of T cell receptor beta chains from one sample in a study of blood T cells in healthy people across ages. TCRdb ran MiXCR on the 5' RACE reads and lists one entry per CDR3 protein. The sample lists about 1.4 million distinct CDR3 sequences, almost 60% occurring once. Input material: blood. All receptors come from a man aged 18 to 35 in good health. Both conserved end residues are part of each CDR3. The D gene is left open where the match is weak. Clone size appears in some rows only: once, few, many, or a class for an expanded clone.

V	J	D	size	DNA	CDR3
TRBV12-3/TRBV12-4	TRBJ1-2	NA	NA	TGTGCCAGCAGTTTCTTGGTACAGGGAATCAATGGCTACACCTTC	CASSFLVQGINGYTF
TRBV29-1	TRBJ1-2	NA	few	TGCAGCGCCGCAAACGGGGGCCCATATGGCTACACCTTC	CSAANGGPYGYTF
TRBV20-1	TRBJ2-7	TRBD2	NA	TGCAGTGCTAGTTTAGCGGGGTACTCCTACGAGCAGTACTTC	CSASLAGYSYEQYF
TRBV7-9	TRBJ2-2	NA	NA	TGTGCCGGCAGCTGGCATGAGGGTCTGCGAAGGGAGCTGTTTTTT	CAGSWHEGLRRELFF
TRBV20-1	TRBJ2-7	NA	NA	TGCAGTGCTAGAGATGGGCGACAGTCCTACAATGAGCAGTACTTC	CSARDGRQSYNEQYF
TRBV20-1	TRBJ1-4	NA	NA	TGCAGTGCTAGACGACAGGAGTTTAATGAAAAACTGTTTTTT	CSARRQEFNEKLFF
TRBV7-2	TRBJ2-5	NA	NA	TGTGCCAGCAGCTTAGCAGGGGGATCCGGGACTCGGGAGCAGTACTTC	CASSLAGGSGTREQYF
TRBV13	TRBJ2-6	NA	NA	TGTGCCAGCAGCTTAGACGTGGGTGCTGGGGCCAACGTCCTGACTTTC	CASSLDVGAGANVLTF
TRBV7-2	TRBJ2-1	NA	many	TGTGCCAGCAGCTGGGGGAGGGGGTCCAATGAGCAGTTCTTC	CASSWGRGSNEQFF
TRBV20-1	TRBJ2-4	NA	NA	TGCAGTGCTCGGACTGGAGGGCAGAACATTCAGTACTTC	CSARTGGQNIQYF
TRBV5-1	TRBJ2-7	TRBD1	NA	TGCGCCAGCAGACTCGACTTCGGACAGGGAACCTACGAGCAGTACTTC	CASRLDFGQGTYEQYF
TRBV2	TRBJ2-4	TRBD2	few	TGTGCCAGCAGTGAATGGGGGGGGGACATTCAGTACTTC	CASSEWGGDIQYF
TRBV7-2	TRBJ2-1	NA	NA	TGTGCCAGCAGCTTAAGGCCCCTGACAGACTACAATGAGCAGTTCTTC	CASSLRPLTDYNEQFF
TRBV20-1	TRBJ1-5	NA	few	TGCAGTGCTAGAGACTCTGGACAGATCCAGCATTTT	CSARDSGQIQHF
TRBV28	TRBJ1-3	NA	NA	TGTGCCAGCAGCCGAAATGGAAACACCATATATTTT	CASSRNGNTIYF
TRBV20-1	TRBJ1-5	NA	NA	TGCAGTGCGCATAGGGGGGATAGCAATCAGCCCCAGCATTTT	CSAHRGDSNQPQHF
TRBV20-1	TRBJ2-3	TRBD2	NA	TGCAGTGCACCTCTAGCGGGGGGTCCCTGGGTTCAGTATTTT	CSAPLAGGPWVQYF
TRBV6-4	TRBJ2-5	TRBD2	NA	TGTGCCAGCAGTGCCCTTGGCGGGGGGGGCCAAGAGACCCAGTACTTC	CASSALGGGGQETQYF
TRBV4-2	TRBJ2-1	NA	once	TGTGCCAGCAGCCAAGAACCACAGCTAGGGGCCGAAGAGCAGTTCTTC	CASSQEPQLGAEEQFF
TRBV27	TRBJ2-1	NA	once	TGTGCCAGCAGTTTTTCCCGGGACTCCTACAATGAGCAGTTCTTC	CASSFSRDSYNEQFF
TRBV29-1	TRBJ2-1	TRBD2	NA	TGCAGCGTTGAAGTAGCCGGGGGGGCCAATGAGCAGTTCTTC	CSVEVAGGANEQFF
TRBV7-9	TRBJ2-1	TRBD2	NA	TGTGCCAGCATCTTAGGAATTGGGACTAGCTACATGAATGAGCAGTTCTTC	CASILGIGTSYMNEQFF
TRBV5-1	TRBJ2-3	TRBD2	few	TGCGCCAGCAGCTTGGCCAGCGGGGGCCGCACAGATACGCAGTATTTT	CASSLASGGRTDTQYF
TRBV6-5	TRBJ2-5	NA	few	TGTGCCAGCAGTTACTCGATAACCGACGGGGAGCAGTACTTC	CASSYSITDGEQYF
TRBV25-1	TRBJ2-7	NA	few	TGTGCAGCACTGTCGGCGGCTAAGAGCTCCTACGAGCAGTACTTC	CAALSAAKSSYEQYF
TRBV11-2	TRBJ2-7	NA	NA	TGTGCCAGCAGCTTAAGTCTCGGCGAATCCTACGAGCAGTACTTC	CASSLSLGESYEQYF
TRBV3-1	TRBJ2-5	NA	NA	TGTGCCAGCAGCCAAGATTTTGGCCGAGAGACCCAGTACTTC	CASSQDFGRETQYF
TRBV10-3	TRBJ1-2	NA	NA	TGTGCCATCAGACAGGGCGGCTATGGCTACACCTTC	CAIRQGGYGYTF
TRBV20-1	TRBJ2-7	TRBD1	NA	TGCAGTGCTGGACGTGGGACAGGGTGGAACGAGCAGTACTTC	CSAGRGTGWNEQYF
TRBV24-1	TRBJ2-5	TRBD1	NA	TGTGCCACCAGCGGACAGGGCTGGGAGCAAGAGACCCAGTACTTC	CATSGQGWEQETQYF
TRBV19	TRBJ2-1	NA	NA	TGTGCCAGTACCAGCGGCTTCAATGAGCAGTTCTTC	CASTSGFNEQFF
TRBV7-2	TRBJ2-3	TRBD1	few	TGTGCCAGCAGCTTACGGGGACAGAACACAGATACGCAGTATTTT	CASSLRGQNTDTQYF
TRBV12-3/TRBV12-4	TRBJ2-7	NA	NA	TGTGCCAGCAGTCCTGAAGACTCTAACTACGAGCAGTACTTC	CASSPEDSNYEQYF
TRBV28	TRBJ2-5	TRBD2	NA	TGTGCCAGCAACTCACTAGCGGGAGAAAGAGAGACCCAGTACTTC	CASNSLAGERETQYF
TRBV6-2/TRBV6-3	TRBJ2-7	NA	NA	TGTGCCAGCACTCGAAGTGGCGGGACGGAAACCTACGAGCAGTACTTC	CASTRSGGTETYEQYF
TRBV14	TRBJ2-3	NA	NA	TGTGCCAGCAGCCGAAGATTGGTCACAGATACGCAGTATTTT	CASSRRLVTDTQYF
TRBV10-3	TRBJ1-1	NA	NA	TGTGCCATCAGTGAGTACGGCAGGGGAGCCGAGAACACTGAAGCTTTCTTT	CAISEYGRGAENTEAFF
TRBV12-3/TRBV12-4	TRBJ2-1	TRBD1	few	TGTGCCAGCAGCCCCCGGGACAGGGCGGCCGATGAGCAGTTCTTC	CASSPRDRAADEQFF
TRBV27	TRBJ2-7	NA	NA	TGTGCCAGCAGTTTAAACCCGGGACCCGAGGGTTTCGAGCAGTACTTC	CASSLNPGPEGFEQYF